Listed here are 3 T cell receptor beta chains from one sample, sequenced in a study of T cells in localized non-small cell lung cancer. Assay: immunoSEQ multiplex PCR; the TCRdb copy retains only in-frame clones and omits some. The sample has some 50,000 clones, around 90% seen once. Sequencing was performed on PBMCs, taken before any cancer treatment. The receptor set was obtained from a female donor with stage II lung adenocarcinoma.

V and J are TRBV5-4 and TRBJ2-5, with D uncertain. This CDR3 has 15 residues. Germline assignment: CDR1 SGHNT and CDR2 YYREEE (reference sequence). V was pared by 0 bases and J by 7 bases, with 16 bases between. In nucleotides, the CDR3 is TGTGCCAGCAGCTTGGTCATGGGCCCAAGGTGGACCCAGTACTTC. The encoded protein is CASSLVMGPRWTQYF.

This chain uses TRBV30 with TRBJ1-1, with no clear D. Germline V lookup: CDR1 GTSNPN, CDR2 SVGIG (reference sequence). V lost 4 bases and J lost 0, with 12 bases in between. There are 14 residues in the CDR3. Written as DNA, the CDR3 is TGTGCCTGGACTTATGGCAGCATGAACACTGAAGCTTTCTTT. This sequence encodes CAWTYGSMNTEAFF.

The chain recombines TRBV7-2 with TRBJ1-1; TRBD1 agrees at 8 bases. V shed 0 bases, J shed 5 bases, and the junction held 5 bases outside the gene matches. CDR1 is SGHTA and CDR2 is FQGNSA in the germline V gene. This CDR3 has 15 residues. CDR3: CASSLAWTGRTEAFF. The DNA of the CDR3 is TGTGCCAGCAGCTTAGCATGGACAGGGCGAACTGAAGCTTTCTTT.